This T cell receptor beta chain originates from a study of blood T cell repertoires in COVID-19. Germline CDR1 and CDR2: LNHDA and SQIVND (reference sequence). The CDR3 is 13 amino acids. Trimming took off 6 bases at V and 7 bases at J, with 15 bases between the two ends. Profiling relied on immunoSEQ multiplex PCR, and the TCRdb table lists in-frame clones only, not all of them. The table has roughly 230,000 clones, approximately 83% seen once. The receptor's source is a man aged 40-50 years with acute or convalescent COVID-19. Input material: peripheral blood. The chain is built from TRBV19 and TRBJ1-1; D is unclear. The CDR3 sequence: CASSWPNTGEAFF. CDR3 DNA sequence: TGTGCCAGTAGCTGGCCCAATACGGGTGAAGCTTTCTTT.